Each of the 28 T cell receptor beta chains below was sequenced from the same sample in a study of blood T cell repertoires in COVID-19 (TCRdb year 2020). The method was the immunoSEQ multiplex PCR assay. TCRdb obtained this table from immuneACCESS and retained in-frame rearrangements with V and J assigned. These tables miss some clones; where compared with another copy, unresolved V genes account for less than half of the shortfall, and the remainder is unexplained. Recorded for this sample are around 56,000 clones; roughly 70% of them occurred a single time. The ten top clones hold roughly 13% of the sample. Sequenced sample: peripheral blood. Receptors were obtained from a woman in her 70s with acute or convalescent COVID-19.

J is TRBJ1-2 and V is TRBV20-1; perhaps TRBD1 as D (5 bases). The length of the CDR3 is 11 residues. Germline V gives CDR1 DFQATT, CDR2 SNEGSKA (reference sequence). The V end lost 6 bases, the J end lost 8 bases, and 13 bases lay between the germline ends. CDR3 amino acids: CSAIQGRGYTF. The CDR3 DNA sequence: TGCAGTGCGATTCAGGGTCGGGGCTACACCTTC.

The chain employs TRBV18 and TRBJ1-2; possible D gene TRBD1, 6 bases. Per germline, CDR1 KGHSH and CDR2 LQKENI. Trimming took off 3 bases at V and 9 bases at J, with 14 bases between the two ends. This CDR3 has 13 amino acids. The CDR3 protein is CASSPGTGSSYTF. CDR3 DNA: TGTGCCAGCTCACCCGGTACAGGGTCGAGCTACACCTTC.

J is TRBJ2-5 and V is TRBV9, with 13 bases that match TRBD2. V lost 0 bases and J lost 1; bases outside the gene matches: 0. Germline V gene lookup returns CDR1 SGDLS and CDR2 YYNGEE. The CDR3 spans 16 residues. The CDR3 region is CASSVGTSGGQETQYF. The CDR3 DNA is TGTGCCAGCAGCGTAGGGACTAGCGGGGGCCAAGAGACCCAGTACTTC.

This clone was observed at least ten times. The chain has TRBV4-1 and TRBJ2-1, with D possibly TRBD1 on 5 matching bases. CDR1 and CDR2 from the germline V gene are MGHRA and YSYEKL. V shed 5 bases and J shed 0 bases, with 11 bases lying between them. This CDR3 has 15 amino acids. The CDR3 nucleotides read TGCGCCAGCAGCAGGGGATCGAGCTCCTACAATGAGCAGTTCTTC. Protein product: CASSRGSSSYNEQFF.

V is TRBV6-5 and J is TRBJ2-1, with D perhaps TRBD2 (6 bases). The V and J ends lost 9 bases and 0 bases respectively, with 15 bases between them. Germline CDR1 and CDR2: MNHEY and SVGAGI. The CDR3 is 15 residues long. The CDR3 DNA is TGTGCCAGTCGCCGGGAGCTGAACTCCTACAATGAGCAGTTCTTC. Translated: CASRRELNSYNEQFF.

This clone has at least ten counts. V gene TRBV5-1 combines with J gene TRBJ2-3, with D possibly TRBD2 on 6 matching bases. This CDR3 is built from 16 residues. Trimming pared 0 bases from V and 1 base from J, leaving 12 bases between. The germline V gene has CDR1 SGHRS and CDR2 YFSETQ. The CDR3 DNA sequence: TGCGCCAGCAGCTTGGGTAGGACGGGAGGCACAGATACGCAGTATTTT. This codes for CASSLGRTGGTDTQYF.

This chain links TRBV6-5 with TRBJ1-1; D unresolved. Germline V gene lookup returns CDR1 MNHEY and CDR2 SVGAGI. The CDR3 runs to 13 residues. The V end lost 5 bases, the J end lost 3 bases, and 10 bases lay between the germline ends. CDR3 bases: TGTGCCAGCAGTCCCAGTATTTACACTGAAGCTTTCTTT. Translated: CASSPSIYTEAFF.

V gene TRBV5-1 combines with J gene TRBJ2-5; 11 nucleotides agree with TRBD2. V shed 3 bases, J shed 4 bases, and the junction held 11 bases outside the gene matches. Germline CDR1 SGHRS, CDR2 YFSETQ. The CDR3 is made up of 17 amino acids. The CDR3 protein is CASSSTLTSGGGETQYF. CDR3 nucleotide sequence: TGCGCCAGCAGCTCAACCCTAACTAGCGGGGGTGGAGAGACCCAGTACTTC.

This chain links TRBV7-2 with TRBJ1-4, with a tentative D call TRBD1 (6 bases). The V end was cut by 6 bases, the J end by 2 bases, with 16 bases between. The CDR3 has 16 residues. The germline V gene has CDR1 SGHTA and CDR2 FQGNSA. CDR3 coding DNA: TGTGCCAGCAGTCTCTTAGGGACAATCACTAATGAAAAACTGTTTTTT. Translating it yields CASSLLGTITNEKLFF.

The chain's CDR3 is CASSLLLDRASNSPLHF. CDR3 coding DNA: TGTGCCAGCAGCTTGCTTCTCGACAGGGCCTCAAATTCACCCCTCCACTTT. The chain is built from TRBV7-9 and TRBJ1-6; 7 bases match TRBD1. The germline V gene encodes CDR1 SEHNR and CDR2 FQNEAQ (reference sequence). The CDR3 contains 17 residues. Unmatched junction bases numbered 12, after V lost 3 bases and J lost 7 bases.

The CDR3 DNA reads TGCGCCAGCAGTTCTCAGGGCCTGGGGAACACTGAAGCTTTCTTT. Its translation is CASSSQGLGNTEAFF. The chain joins TRBV5-1 to TRBJ1-1; possibly TRBD1 for D (5 bases). This CDR3 comprises 15 residues. Trimming pared 5 bases from V and 1 base from J, leaving 15 bases between. The V gene's germline CDR1 is SGHRS and CDR2 YFSETQ.

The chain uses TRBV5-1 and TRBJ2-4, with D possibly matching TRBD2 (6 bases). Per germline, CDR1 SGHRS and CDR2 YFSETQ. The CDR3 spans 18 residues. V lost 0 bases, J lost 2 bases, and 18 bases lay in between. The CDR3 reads CASSLVEGGWETKNIQYF. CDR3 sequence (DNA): TGCGCCAGCAGCTTGGTTGAAGGAGGGTGGGAAACCAAAAACATTCAGTACTTC.

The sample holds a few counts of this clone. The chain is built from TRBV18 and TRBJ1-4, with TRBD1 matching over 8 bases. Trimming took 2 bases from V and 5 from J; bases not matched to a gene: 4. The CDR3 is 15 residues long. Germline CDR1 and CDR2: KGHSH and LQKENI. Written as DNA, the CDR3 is TGTGCCAGCTCACCAGACAGGGGCCTAAATGAAAAACTGTTTTTT. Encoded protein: CASSPDRGLNEKLFF. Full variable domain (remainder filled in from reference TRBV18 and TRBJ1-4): NAGVMQNPRHLVRRRGQEARLRCSPMKGHSHVYWYRQLPEEGLKFMVYLQKENIIDESGMPKERFSAEFPKEGPSILRIQQVVRGDSAAYFCASSPDRGLNEKLFFGSGTQLSVL.

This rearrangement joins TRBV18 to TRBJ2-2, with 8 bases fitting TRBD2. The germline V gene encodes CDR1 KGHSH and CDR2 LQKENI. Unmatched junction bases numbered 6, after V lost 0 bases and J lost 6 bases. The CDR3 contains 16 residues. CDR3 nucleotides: TGTGCCAGCTCACCACCGCCACGGACTAGCCCCGGGGAGCTGTTTTTT. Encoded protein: CASSPPPRTSPGELFF.

The CDR3 sequence: CASSRDRGLNEQFF. CDR3 in DNA: TGTGCCAGCAGCCGGGACAGGGGGTTGAATGAGCAGTTCTTC. The chain has TRBV7-3 and TRBJ2-1; 11 positions match TRBD1. The germline V gene has CDR1 SGHTA and CDR2 FQGTGA. With 5 bases clipped from V and 7 bases from J, the junction kept 4 bases outside the gene matches. This CDR3 has 14 residues.

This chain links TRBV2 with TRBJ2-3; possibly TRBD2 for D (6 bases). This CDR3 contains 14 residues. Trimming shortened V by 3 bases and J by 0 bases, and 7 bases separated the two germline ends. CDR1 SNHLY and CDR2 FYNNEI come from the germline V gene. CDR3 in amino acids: CASSEGLSTDTQYF. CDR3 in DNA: TGTGCCAGCAGTGAGGGACTTAGCACAGATACGCAGTATTTT. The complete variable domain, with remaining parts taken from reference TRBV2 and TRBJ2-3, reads EPEVTQTPSHQVTQMGQEVILRCVPISNHLYFYWYRQILGQKVEFLVSFYNNEISEKSEIFDDQFSVERPDGSNFTLKIRSTKLEDSAMYFCASSEGLSTDTQYFGPGTRLTVL.

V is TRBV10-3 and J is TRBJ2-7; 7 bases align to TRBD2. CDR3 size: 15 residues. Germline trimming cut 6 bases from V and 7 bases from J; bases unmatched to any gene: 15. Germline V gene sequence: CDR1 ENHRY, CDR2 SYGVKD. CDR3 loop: CAIRPAGGGTQEQYF. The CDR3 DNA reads TGTGCCATCAGGCCGGCTGGGGGGGGGACGCAGGAGCAGTACTTC.

The CDR3 region is CASSFSGGELAGELFF. The CDR3 DNA is TGTGCCAGCAGTTTCTCAGGGGGCGAGTTGGCCGGGGAGCTGTTTTTT. The rearrangement uses TRBV27 and TRBJ2-2; TRBD1 matches at 8 bases. The germline V gene encodes CDR1 MNHEY and CDR2 SMNVEV (reference sequence). The V segment lost 3 bases and the J segment 6 bases; nucleotides outside the gene matches: 9. This CDR3 is 16 amino acids long.

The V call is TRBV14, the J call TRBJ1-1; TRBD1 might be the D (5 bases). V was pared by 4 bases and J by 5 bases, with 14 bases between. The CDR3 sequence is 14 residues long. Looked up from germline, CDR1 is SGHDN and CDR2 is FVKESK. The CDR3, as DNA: TGTGCCAGCAGCCCCACCGGGGGAGGGACTGAAGCTTTCTTT. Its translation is CASSPTGGGTEAFF.

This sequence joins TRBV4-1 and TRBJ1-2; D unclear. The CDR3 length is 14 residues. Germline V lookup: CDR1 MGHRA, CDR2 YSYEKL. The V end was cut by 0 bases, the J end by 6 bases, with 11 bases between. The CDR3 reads CASSQDRGNDGYTF. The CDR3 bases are TGCGCCAGCAGCCAAGATAGAGGGAACGATGGCTACACCTTC.

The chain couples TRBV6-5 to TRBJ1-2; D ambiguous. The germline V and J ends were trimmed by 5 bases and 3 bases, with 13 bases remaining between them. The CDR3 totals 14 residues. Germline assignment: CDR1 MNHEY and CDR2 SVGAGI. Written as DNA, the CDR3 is TGTGCCAGCAGTCCCAACCGCGGAGACTATGGCTACACCTTC. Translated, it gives CASSPNRGDYGYTF.

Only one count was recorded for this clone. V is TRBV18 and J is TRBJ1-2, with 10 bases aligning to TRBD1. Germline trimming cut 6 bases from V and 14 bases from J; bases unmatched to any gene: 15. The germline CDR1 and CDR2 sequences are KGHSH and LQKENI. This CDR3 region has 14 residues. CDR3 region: CASSTPAGTGVETF. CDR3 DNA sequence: TGTGCCAGCTCGACGCCTGCCGGGACAGGGGTTGAGACCTTC. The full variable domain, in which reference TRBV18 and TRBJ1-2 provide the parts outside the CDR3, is NAGVMQNPRHLVRRRGQEARLRCSPMKGHSHVYWYRQLPEEGLKFMVYLQKENIIDESGMPKERFSAEFPKEGPSILRIQQVVRGDSAAYFCASSTPAGTGVETFGSGTRLTVV.

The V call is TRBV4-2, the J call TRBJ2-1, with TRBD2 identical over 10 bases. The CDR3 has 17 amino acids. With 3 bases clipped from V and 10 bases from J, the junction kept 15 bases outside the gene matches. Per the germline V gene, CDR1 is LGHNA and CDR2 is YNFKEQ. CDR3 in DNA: TGTGCCAGCAGCCAGAAACCGATAGCGGGGGGATCGAGGGAGCAGTTCTTC. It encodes CASSQKPIAGGSREQFF.

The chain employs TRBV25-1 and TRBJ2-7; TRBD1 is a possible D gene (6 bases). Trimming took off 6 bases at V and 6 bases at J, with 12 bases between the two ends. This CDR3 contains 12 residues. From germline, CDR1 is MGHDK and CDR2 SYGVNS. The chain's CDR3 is CASSPTGSEQYV. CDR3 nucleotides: TGTGCCAGCAGCCCTACAGGGTCCGAGCAGTACGTC.

CDR3 bases: TGTGCCAGCAGCTTGGCCGGGCTCACAGGGGGCTTAGATACGCAGTATTTT. It encodes CASSLAGLTGGLDTQYF. The chain links TRBV5-4 to TRBJ2-3; TRBD1 matches 9 bases. From germline, CDR1 is SGHNT and CDR2 YYREEE (reference sequence). The CDR3 extends over 17 amino acids. Trimming cost V 0 bases and J 5 bases; bases outside gene matches: 10.

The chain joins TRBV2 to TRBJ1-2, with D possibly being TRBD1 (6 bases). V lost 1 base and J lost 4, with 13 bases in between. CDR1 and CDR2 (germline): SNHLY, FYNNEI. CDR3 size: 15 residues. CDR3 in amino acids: CASSEGAGAVYGYTF. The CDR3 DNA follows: TGTGCCAGCAGTGAAGGGGCAGGGGCCGTCTATGGCTACACCTTC.

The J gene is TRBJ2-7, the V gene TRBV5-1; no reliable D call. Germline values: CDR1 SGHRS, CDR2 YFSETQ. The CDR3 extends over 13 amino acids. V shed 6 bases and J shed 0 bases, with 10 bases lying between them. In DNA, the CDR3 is TGCGCCAGCAAAGAACTTAACTCCTACGAGCAGTACTTC. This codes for CASKELNSYEQYF.

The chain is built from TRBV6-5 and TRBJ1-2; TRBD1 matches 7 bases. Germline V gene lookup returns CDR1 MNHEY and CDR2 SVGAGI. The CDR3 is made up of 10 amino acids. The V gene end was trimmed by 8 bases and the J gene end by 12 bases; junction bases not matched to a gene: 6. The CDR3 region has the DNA TGTGCCAGCGGGACAGCTTCTCACACCTTC. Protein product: CASGTASHTF.